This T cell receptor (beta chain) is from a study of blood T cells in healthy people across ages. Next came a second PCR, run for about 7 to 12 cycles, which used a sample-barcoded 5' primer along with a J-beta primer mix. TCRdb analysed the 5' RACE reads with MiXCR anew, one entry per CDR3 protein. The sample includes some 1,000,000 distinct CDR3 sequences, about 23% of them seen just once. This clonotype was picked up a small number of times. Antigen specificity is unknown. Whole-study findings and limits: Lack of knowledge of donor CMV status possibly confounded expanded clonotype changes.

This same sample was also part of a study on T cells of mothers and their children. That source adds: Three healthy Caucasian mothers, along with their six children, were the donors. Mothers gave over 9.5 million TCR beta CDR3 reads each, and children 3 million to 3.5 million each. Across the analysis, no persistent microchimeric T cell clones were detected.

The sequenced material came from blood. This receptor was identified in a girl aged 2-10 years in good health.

The CDR3 spells CSAPPQTGTGYTF. DNA for the CDR3: TGCAGTGCCCCGCCCCAGACTGGGACCGGCTACACCTTC. The chain recombines TRBV20-1 with TRBJ1-2, with a weak D call TRBD1 (5 bases). This CDR3 region has 13 residues. Germline CDR1 reads DFQATT; CDR2 reads SNEGSKA (reference sequence). Between the trimmed V and J ends, which lost 6 bases and 8 bases, there was a span of 19 bases.